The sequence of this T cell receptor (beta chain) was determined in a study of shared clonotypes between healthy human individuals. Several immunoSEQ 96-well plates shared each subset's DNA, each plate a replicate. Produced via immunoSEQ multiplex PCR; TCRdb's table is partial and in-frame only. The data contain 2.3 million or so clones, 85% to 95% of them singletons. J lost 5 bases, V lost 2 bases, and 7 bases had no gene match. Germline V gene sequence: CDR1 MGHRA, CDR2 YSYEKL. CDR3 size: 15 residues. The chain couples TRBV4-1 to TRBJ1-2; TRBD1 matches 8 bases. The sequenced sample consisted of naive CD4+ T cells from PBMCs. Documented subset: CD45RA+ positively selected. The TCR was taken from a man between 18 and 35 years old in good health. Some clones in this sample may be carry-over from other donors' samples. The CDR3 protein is CASSQPGQAKYGYTF. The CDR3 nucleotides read TGCGCCAGCAGCCAACCGGGACAGGCGAAGTATGGCTACACCTTC.